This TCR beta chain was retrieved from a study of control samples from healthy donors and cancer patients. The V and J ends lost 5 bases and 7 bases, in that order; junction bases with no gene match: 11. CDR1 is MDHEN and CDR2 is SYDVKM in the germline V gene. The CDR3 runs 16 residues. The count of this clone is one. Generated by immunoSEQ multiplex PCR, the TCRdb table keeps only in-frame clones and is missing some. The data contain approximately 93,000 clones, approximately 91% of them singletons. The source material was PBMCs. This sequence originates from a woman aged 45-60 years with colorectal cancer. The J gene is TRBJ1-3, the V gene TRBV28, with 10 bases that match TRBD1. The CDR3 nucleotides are TGTGCCAGCAGTACTCGACAGGGGGCGATTGGTAACACCATATATTTT. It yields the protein CASSTRQGAIGNTIYF.